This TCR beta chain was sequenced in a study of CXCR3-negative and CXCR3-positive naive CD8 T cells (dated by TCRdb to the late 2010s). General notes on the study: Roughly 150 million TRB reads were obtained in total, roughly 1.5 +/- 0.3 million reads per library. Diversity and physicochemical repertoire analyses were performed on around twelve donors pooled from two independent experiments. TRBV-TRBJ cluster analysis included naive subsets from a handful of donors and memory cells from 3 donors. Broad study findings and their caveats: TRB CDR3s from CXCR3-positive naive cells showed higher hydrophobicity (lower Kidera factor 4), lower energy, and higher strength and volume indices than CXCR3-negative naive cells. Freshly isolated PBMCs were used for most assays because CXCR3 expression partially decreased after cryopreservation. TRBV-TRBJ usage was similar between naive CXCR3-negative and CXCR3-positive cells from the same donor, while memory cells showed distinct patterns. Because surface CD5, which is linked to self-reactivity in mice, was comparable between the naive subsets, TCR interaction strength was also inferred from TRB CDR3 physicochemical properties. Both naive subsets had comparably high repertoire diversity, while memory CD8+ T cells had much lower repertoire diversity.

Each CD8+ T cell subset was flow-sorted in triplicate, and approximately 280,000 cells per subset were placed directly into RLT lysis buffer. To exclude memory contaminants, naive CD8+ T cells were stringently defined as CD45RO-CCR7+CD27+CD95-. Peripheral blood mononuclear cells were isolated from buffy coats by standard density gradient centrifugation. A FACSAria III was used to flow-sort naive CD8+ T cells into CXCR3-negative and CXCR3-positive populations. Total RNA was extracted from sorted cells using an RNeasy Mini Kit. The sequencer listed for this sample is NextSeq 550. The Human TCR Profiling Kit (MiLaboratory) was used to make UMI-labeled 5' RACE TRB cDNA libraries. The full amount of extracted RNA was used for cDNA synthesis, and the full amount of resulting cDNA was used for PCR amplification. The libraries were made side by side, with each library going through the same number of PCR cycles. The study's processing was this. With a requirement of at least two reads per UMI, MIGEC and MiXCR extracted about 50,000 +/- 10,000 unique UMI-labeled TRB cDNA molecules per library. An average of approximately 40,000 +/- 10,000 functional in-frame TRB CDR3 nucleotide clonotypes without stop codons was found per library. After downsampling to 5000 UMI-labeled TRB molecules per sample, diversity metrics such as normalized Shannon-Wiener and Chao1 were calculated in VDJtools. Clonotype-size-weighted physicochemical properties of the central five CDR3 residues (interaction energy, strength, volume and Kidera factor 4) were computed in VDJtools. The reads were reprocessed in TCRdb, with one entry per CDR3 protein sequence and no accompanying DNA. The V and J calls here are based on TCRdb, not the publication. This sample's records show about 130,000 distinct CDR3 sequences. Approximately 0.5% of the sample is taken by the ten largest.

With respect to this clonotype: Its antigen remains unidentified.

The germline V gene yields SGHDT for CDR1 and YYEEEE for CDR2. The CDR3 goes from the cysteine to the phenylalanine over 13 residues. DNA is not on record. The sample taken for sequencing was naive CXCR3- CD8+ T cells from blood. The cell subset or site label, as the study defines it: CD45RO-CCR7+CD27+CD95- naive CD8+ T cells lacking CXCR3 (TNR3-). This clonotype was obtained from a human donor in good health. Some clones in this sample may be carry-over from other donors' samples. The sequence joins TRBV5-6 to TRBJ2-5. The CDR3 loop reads CASSPTDQETQYF. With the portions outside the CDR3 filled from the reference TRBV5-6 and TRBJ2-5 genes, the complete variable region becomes DAGVTQSPTHLIKTRGQQVTLRCSPKSGHDTVSWYQQALGQGPQFIFQYYEEEERQRGNFPDRFSGHQFPNYSSELNVNALLLGDSALYLCASSPTDQETQYFGPGTRLLVL.